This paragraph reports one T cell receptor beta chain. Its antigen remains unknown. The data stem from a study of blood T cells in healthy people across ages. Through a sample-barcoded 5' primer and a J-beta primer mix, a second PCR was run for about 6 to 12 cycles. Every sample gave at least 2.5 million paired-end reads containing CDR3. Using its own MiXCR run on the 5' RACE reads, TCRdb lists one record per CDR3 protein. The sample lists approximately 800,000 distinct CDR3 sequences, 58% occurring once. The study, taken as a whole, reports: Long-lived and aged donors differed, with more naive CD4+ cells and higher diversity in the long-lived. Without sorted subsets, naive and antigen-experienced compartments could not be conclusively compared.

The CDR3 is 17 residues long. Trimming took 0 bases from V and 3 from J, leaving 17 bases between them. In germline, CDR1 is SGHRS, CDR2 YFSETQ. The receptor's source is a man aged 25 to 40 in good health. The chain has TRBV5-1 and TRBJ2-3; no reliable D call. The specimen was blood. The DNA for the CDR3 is TGCGCCAGCAGCTTGGCCGGAGTACCCAAGGCTACAGATACGCAGTATTTT. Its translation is CASSLAGVPKATDTQYF.